This T cell receptor beta chain was captured in a study of OX40 agonist ivuxolimab in advanced cancers. Study-wide results and limits: In CD8+ T cells, expanded clones were on average more numerous than in CD4+.

Clones were sequenced by immunoSEQ multiplex PCR, and TCRdb holds only the in-frame ones, with some missing. This table has roughly 80,000 clones, 85% to 95% appearing once. J was trimmed by 8 bases and V by 5 bases; bases with no gene match: 11. This CDR3 spans 14 amino acids. Per germline, CDR1 MDHEN and CDR2 SYDVKM. Comments on this clone: Its antigen remains unidentified.

This TCR came from an adult with an advanced solid tumor such as melanoma, head and neck, liver or kidney cancer. The rearrangement links TRBV28 to TRBJ1-2, with TRBD1 matching 7 bases. The sequences come from CD4+ or CD8+ T cells sorted from blood, collected in a trial of the OX40 agonist ivuxolimab. The CDR3 sequence is CASSQGGSSRGYTF. DNA of the CDR3: TGTGCCAGCAGTCAGGGGGGATCTTCTCGGGGCTACACCTTC.